Following are 26 T cell receptor beta chains from one sample sequenced in a study of blood T cell repertoires in COVID-19. Assay: immunoSEQ multiplex PCR; the TCRdb copy retains only in-frame clones and omits some. In the table there are approximately 67,000 clones, 82% of which are singletons. The sample was peripheral blood. All receptors derive from a man aged 55 to 70 with acute or convalescent COVID-19.

The chain couples TRBV2 to TRBJ1-1; 10 positions agree with TRBD1. CDR1 and CDR2 from the germline V gene are SNHLY and FYNNEI. There are 13 residues in the CDR3. Trimming cost V 6 bases and J 7 bases; bases outside gene matches: 5. The CDR3 region is CASRGQGRDEAFF. The CDR3 DNA is TGTGCCAGCAGGGGACAGGGGAGAGATGAAGCTTTCTTT.

This rearrangement joins TRBV20-1 to TRBJ2-3; no definite D call. V shed 8 bases and J shed 5 bases, with 11 bases lying between them. Germline V gene data show CDR1 as DFQATT and CDR2 as SNEGSKA (reference sequence). The CDR3 contains 11 residues. The CDR3 DNA sequence: TGCAGTCAAAGCGCTTTAGATACGCAGTATTTT. Translation: CSQSALDTQYF.

The chain joins TRBV30 to TRBJ1-2, with 7 positions matching TRBD1. Germline V lookup: CDR1 GTSNPN, CDR2 SVGIG (reference sequence). The CDR3 loop spans 15 amino acids. V shed 0 bases and J 8 bases; nucleotides not matched to a gene: 12. The CDR3 DNA sequence: TGTGCCTGGAGTGTATCTCGACAGGGAAGTGGGGGCTACACCTTC. Amino acid sequence: CAWSVSRQGSGGYTF.

This sequence joins TRBV14 and TRBJ2-5; TRBD1 matches at 7 bases. J lost 2 bases, V lost 4 bases, and 10 bases had no gene match. CDR1 SGHDN and CDR2 FVKESK come from the germline V gene. There are 16 residues in the CDR3. CDR3 sequence reads: CASSLGQRSHQETQYF. CDR3 DNA sequence: TGTGCCAGCAGCCTGGGACAGAGATCCCATCAAGAGACCCAGTACTTC.

This chain joins TRBV3-1 (or the pseudogene TRBV3-2) and TRBJ1-2, with a possible D match to TRBD1 (6 bases). V was clipped by 5 bases and J by 6 bases, with 19 bases between them. There are 15 residues in the CDR3. CDR1 LGHDT and CDR2 YNNKEL come from the germline V gene (reference sequence). CDR3 protein: CASSTHPPGQNGYTF. The DNA of the CDR3 is TGTGCCAGCAGCACTCATCCACCGGGACAAAATGGCTACACCTTC.

This clone was seen only once. The CDR3 nucleotides read TGTGCCAGCAGCCCCCGAGGACAGGGAGGAGACTATGGCTACACCTTC. This gives the protein CASSPRGQGGDYGYTF. The chain employs TRBV7-2 and TRBJ1-2, with TRBD1 identical over 8 bases. V was clipped by 5 bases and J by 3 bases; unmatched bases: 11. Germline lookup yields CDR1 SGHTA and CDR2 FQGNSA. The CDR3 is made up of 16 amino acids.

V and J are TRBV12-3 or TRBV12-4 and TRBJ2-7; D is possibly TRBD2 (5 bases). Trimming shortened V by 3 bases and J by 4 bases, and 7 bases separated the two germline ends. This CDR3 contains 12 residues. Here the CDR3 DNA reads TGTGCCAGCAGTTTCCCGGGATACGAGCAGTACTTC. This codes for CASSFPGYEQYF.

The rearrangement uses TRBV30 and TRBJ2-3; unclear D gene. V lost 1 base, J lost 0 bases, and 5 bases lay in between. This CDR3 is built from 13 residues. Germline lookup yields CDR1 GTSNPN and CDR2 SVGIG (reference sequence). The CDR3 here is CAWSARSTDTQYF. CDR3 in DNA: TGTGCCTGGAGTGCCAGGAGCACAGATACGCAGTATTTT.

The chain couples TRBV30 to TRBJ1-3; 9 bases match TRBD1. The CDR3 has 14 amino acids. V shed 3 bases and J 4 bases; nucleotides not matched to a gene: 4. In germline, CDR1 is GTSNPN, CDR2 SVGIG (reference sequence). In nucleotides, the CDR3 is TGTGCCTGGAGAGGGACAGGGACCGGAAACACCATATATTTT. Amino acids: CAWRGTGTGNTIYF.

V gene TRBV7-2 combines with J gene TRBJ2-1; 9 bases fit TRBD1. After removal of 5 bases from V and 7 bases from J, the junction contained 6 bases not matched to a gene. The germline V gene encodes CDR1 SGHTA and CDR2 FQGNSA. CDR3 length: 14 amino acids. CDR3 sequence reads: CASSRDRGRNEQFF. The CDR3, as DNA: TGTGCCAGCAGCCGCGACAGGGGGAGGAATGAGCAGTTCTTC.

The genes are TRBV11-3 and TRBJ1-1; D is uncertain. Germline CDR1 SGHNT, CDR2 YENEEA. V gave up 0 bases and J gave up 4 bases, with 9 bases separating them. The CDR3 spans 14 residues. In nucleotides, the CDR3 is TGTGCCAGCAGCTTAGACGGAGCGAGCACTGAAGCTTTCTTT. It specifies CASSLDGASTEAFF.

The V call is TRBV9, the J call TRBJ2-5, with D unresolved. This CDR3 has 15 amino acids. CDR1 and CDR2 (germline): SGDLS, YYNGEE. V lost 0 bases, J lost 1 base, and 10 bases lay in between. The CDR3 region has the DNA TGTGCCAGCAGCGTAGACTCCACTGGCCAAGAGACCCAGTACTTC. This codes for CASSVDSTGQETQYF.

The genes are TRBV21-1 and TRBJ2-5; TRBD1, the table's D call, lacks a check against the DNA. TRBV21-1 is reported as a pseudogene. CDR3 length equals 16 residues. Here the CDR3 DNA reads TGTGCCAGCAGCCTCACAGGGGACATGTACCAAGAGACCCAGTACTTC. Amino acids: CASSLTGDMYQETQYF.

The genes are TRBV12-5 and TRBJ1-1; perhaps TRBD1 as D (5 bases). Looked up from germline, CDR1 is LGHNT and CDR2 is FRNRAP. This CDR3 has 14 residues. V lost 1 base to trimming and J lost 8 bases, with 14 bases between them. CDR3 sequence reads: CASGLAPNQGEAFF. Written as DNA, the CDR3 is TGTGCTAGTGGTTTGGCGCCGAACCAGGGAGAAGCTTTCTTT.

The chain carries TRBV18 and TRBJ2-2; D is ambiguous. Germline V gene lookup returns CDR1 KGHSH and CDR2 LQKENI. V gave up 2 bases and J gave up 4 bases, with 11 bases separating them. The CDR3 extends over 15 amino acids. The CDR3 loop is CASSPSQSSTGELFF. In nucleotides, the CDR3 is TGTGCCAGCTCACCAAGTCAATCCAGCACCGGGGAGCTGTTTTTT.

This rearrangement joins TRBV7-6 to TRBJ2-3, with 9 bases that match TRBD2. The germline CDR1 and CDR2 sequences are SGHVS and FNYEAQ. V shed 2 bases, J shed 4 bases, and the junction held 4 bases outside the gene matches. The CDR3 runs to 15 residues. The CDR3 is CASSLSGGGADTQYF. CDR3 DNA: TGTGCCAGCAGCTTAAGCGGCGGGGGGGCAGATACGCAGTATTTT.

The chain is built from TRBV10-2 and TRBJ2-2, with 7 positions matching TRBD1. The ends lost 7 bases at V and 3 bases at J; junction bases unmatched: 8. CDR1 and CDR2 from the germline V gene are WSHSY and SAAADI. The CDR3 extends over 15 amino acids. This CDR3 is CASTKGGEYTGELFF. CDR3 nucleotides: TGCGCCAGCACGAAAGGGGGCGAATACACCGGGGAGCTGTTTTTT.

This clone showed up just once. The chain combines TRBV5-1 with TRBJ1-1; no reliable D call. Germline V lookup: CDR1 SGHRS, CDR2 YFSETQ. Trimming removed 1 base from V and 1 base from J, with 8 bases in between. This CDR3 region has 14 residues. Here the CDR3 reads CASSLRVGNTEAFF. The CDR3 nucleotides read TGCGCCAGCAGCTTGCGGGTTGGGAACACTGAAGCTTTCTTT.

The V call is TRBV24-1, the J call TRBJ2-1; D call uncertain. The CDR3 is 14 amino acids. V lost 3 bases and J 5 bases, leaving 10 bases between the germline ends. Germline V gene data show CDR1 as KGHDR and CDR2 as SFDVKD. The DNA of the CDR3 is TGTGCCACCAGTGATCCCCCACCGGACAATGAGCAGTTCTTC. Encoded protein: CATSDPPPDNEQFF.

This clone has just a few counts. The V and J genes are TRBV5-1 and TRBJ2-2, with TRBD1 matching 9 bases. The CDR3 spans 14 residues. V was clipped by 4 bases and J by 8 bases; unmatched bases: 6. CDR1 and CDR2 (germline): SGHRS, YFSETQ. The CDR3 sequence is CASSPGTGRGELFF. The CDR3 nucleotides are TGCGCCAGCAGCCCCGGGACAGGGCGGGGGGAGCTGTTTTTT.

V and J are TRBV19 and TRBJ1-1; 9 nucleotides match TRBD1. V was pared by 6 bases and J by 5 bases, with 10 bases of the junction left unmatched. The CDR3 length is 15 residues. The germline CDR1 and CDR2 sequences are LNHDA and SQIVND (reference sequence). CDR3 sequence: CASRATQGARTEAFF. In DNA, the CDR3 is TGTGCCAGTAGGGCAACACAGGGGGCGCGGACTGAAGCTTTCTTT.

The chain carries TRBV6-2 or TRBV6-3 and TRBJ2-7; TRBD1 might be the D (6 bases). The CDR3 consists of 14 residues. The ends were cut back, 5 bases at V and 1 base at J, with 12 bases in the middle. CDR1 is MNHEY and CDR2 is SVGEGT in the germline V gene. This chain's CDR3 is CASSKGGTSYEQYF. CDR3 nucleotides: TGTGCCAGCAGTAAAGGGGGTACGTCCTACGAGCAGTACTTC.

The chain carries TRBV10-1 and TRBJ2-1; D not resolved. Germline loops: CDR1 WNHNN, CDR2 SYGVQD (reference sequence). The V end was cut by 4 bases, the J end by 4 bases, with 8 bases between. The CDR3 sequence is 13 residues long. This CDR3 reads CASSGSEYNEQFF. CDR3 sequence (DNA): TGCGCCAGCAGTGGTTCGGAGTACAATGAGCAGTTCTTC.

The V gene is TRBV28, the J gene TRBJ2-1, with 9 bases lining up with TRBD2. Per the germline V gene, CDR1 is MDHEN and CDR2 is SYDVKM. J lost 8 bases, V lost 2 bases, and 10 bases had no gene match. The CDR3 runs 16 residues. This chain's CDR3 is CASSLGGAGGSDEQFF. The CDR3, as DNA: TGTGCCAGCAGTTTAGGGGGAGCGGGGGGCAGCGATGAGCAGTTCTTC.

The CDR3 coding sequence is TGTGCCAGCAGCCAAAAAGGGACAGGGGCGGGGGAGACCCAGTACTTC. Protein: CASSQKGTGAGETQYF. The chain carries TRBV4-2 and TRBJ2-5, with 10 bases matching TRBD1. With 2 bases clipped from V and 5 bases from J, the junction kept 8 bases outside the gene matches. In germline, CDR1 is LGHNA, CDR2 YNFKEQ. There are 16 residues in the CDR3.

The CDR3 DNA reads TGTGCCAGCAGCGTTCTGTGGGACACAACCGGGGAGCTGTTTTTT. It specifies CASSVLWDTTGELFF. The gene calls are TRBV9 and TRBJ2-2; D is possibly TRBD1 (6 bases). The CDR3 spans 15 residues. CDR1 and CDR2 from the germline V gene are SGDLS and YYNGEE. Trimming took 2 bases from V and 5 from J, leaving 13 bases between them.